The clone carrying this T cell receptor beta chain was seen ten or more times. No antigen is known for it. The data derive from a study of blood T cells in healthy people across ages. As for the study in general: Template-switching capture recovered about one barcoded beta molecule per two T cells. Notes on the study in general: Whereas aged donors had fewer naive CD4+ cells, long-lived donors had more of them and higher diversity.

Between the trimmed V and J ends, which lost 6 bases and 0 bases, there was a span of 12 bases. CDR1 SQVTM and CDR2 ANQGSEA come from the germline V gene. This CDR3 has 14 amino acids. The authors ran a second PCR of about 6 to 11 cycles using a sample-barcoded 5' primer and a J-beta primer mix. TCRdb re-called the 5' RACE reads through MiXCR, storing one row per CDR3 protein. The sample includes about 730,000 distinct CDR3 sequences, roughly 47% of them seen just once. This sequence originates from a woman aged 55-70 years in good health. The V gene is TRBV29-1, the J gene TRBJ2-1, with D perhaps TRBD1 (6 bases). Sequencing was carried out using blood. CDR3: CSVPTGSSYNEQFF. The CDR3 DNA reads TGCAGCGTACCTACAGGGAGCTCCTACAATGAGCAGTTCTTC.